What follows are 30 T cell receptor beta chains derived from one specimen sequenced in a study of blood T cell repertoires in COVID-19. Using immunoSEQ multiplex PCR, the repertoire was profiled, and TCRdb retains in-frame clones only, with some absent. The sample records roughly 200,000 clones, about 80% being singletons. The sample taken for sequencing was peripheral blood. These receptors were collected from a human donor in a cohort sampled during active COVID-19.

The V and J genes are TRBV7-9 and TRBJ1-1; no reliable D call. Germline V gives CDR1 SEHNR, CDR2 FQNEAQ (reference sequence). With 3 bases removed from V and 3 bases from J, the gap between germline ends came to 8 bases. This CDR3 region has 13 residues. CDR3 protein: CASSFSPDTEAFF. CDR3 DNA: TGTGCCAGCAGCTTTTCCCCTGACACTGAAGCTTTCTTT. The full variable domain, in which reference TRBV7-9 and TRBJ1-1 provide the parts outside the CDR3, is DTGVSQNPRHKITKRGQNVTFRCDPISEHNRLYWYRQTLGQGPEFLTYFQNEAQLEKSRLLSDRFSAERPKGSFSTLEIQRTEQGDSAMYLCASSFSPDTEAFFGQGTRLTVV.

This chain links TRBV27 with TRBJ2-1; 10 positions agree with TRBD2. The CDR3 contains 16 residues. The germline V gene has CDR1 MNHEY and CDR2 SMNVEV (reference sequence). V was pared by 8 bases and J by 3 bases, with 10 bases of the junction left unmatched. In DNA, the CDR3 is TGTGCCAGCCGGTCTCTAGCGGGAGTAGTCTACAATGAGCAGTTCTTC. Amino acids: CASRSLAGVVYNEQFF.

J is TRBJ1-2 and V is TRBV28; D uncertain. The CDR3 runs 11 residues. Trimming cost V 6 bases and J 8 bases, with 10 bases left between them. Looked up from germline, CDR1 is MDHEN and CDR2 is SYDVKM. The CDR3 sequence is CASSPGEGYTF. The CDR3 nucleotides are TGTGCCAGCAGCCCTGGAGAAGGCTACACCTTC.

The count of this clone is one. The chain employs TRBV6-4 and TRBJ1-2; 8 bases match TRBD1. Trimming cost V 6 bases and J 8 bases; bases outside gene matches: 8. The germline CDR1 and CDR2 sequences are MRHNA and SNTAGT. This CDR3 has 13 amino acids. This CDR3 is CASSEAGTGGYTF. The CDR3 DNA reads TGTGCCAGCAGCGAAGCCGGGACAGGCGGCTACACCTTC.

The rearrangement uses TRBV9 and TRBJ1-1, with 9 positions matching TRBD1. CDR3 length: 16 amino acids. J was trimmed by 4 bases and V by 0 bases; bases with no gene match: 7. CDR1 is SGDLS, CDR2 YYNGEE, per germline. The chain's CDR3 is CASSVGLGQGFTEAFF. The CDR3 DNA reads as TGTGCCAGCAGCGTAGGTTTGGGACAGGGATTCACTGAAGCTTTCTTT. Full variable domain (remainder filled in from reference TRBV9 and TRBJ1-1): DSGVTQTPKHLITATGQRVTLRCSPRSGDLSVYWYQQSLDQGLQFLIQYYNGEERAKGNILERFSAQQFPDLHSELNLSSLELGDSALYFCASSVGLGQGFTEAFFGQGTRLTVV.

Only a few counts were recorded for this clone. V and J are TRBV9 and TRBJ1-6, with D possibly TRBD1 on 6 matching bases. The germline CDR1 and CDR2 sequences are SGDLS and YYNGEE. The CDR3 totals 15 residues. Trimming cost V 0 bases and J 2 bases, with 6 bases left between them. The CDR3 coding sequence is TGTGCCAGCAGCGTAGAGGGGGCCTATAATTCACCCCTCCACTTT. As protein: CASSVEGAYNSPLHF.

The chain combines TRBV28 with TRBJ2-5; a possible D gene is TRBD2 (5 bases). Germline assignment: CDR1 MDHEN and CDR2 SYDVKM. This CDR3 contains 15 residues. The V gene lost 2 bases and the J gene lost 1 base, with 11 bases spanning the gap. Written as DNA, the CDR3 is TGTGCCAGCAGTTTAATGAGCGGTAGCCAAGAGACCCAGTACTTC. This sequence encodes CASSLMSGSQETQYF.

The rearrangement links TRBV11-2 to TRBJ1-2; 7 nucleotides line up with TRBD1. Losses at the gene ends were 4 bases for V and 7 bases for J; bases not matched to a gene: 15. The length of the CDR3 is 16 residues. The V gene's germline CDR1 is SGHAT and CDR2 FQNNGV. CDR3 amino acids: CASSSHTLTGIAGYTF. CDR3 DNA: TGTGCCAGCAGCTCCCATACCTTGACAGGGATCGCTGGCTACACCTTC.

In DNA form, the CDR3 reads TGTGCCAGCAGCTTACTAGCGGGCACAGATACGCAGTATTTT. This encodes CASSLLAGTDTQYF. The chain employs TRBV7-3 and TRBJ2-3; TRBD2 matches 7 bases. V trimming: 2 bases; J trimming: 1 base; junction bases outside the gene matches: 0. Germline V gene data show CDR1 as SGHTA and CDR2 as FQGTGA. The CDR3 sequence is 14 residues long.

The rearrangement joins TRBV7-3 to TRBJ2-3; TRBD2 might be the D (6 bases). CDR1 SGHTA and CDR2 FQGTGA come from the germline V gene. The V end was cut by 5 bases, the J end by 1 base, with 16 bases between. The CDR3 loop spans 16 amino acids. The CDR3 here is CASSLGRGGRTDTQYF. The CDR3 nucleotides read TGTGCCAGCAGCCTAGGGCGGGGCGGACGCACAGATACGCAGTATTTT.

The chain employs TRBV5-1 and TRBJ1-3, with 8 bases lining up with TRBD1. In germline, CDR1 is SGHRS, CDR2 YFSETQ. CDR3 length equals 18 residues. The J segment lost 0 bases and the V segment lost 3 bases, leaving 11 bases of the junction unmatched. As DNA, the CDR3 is TGCGCCAGCAGCTACGACAGGGGTTTGGGTCTCTCTGGAAACACCATATATTTT. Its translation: CASSYDRGLGLSGNTIYF. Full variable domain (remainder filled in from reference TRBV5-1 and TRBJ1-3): KAGVTQTPRYLIKTRGQQVTLSCSPISGHRSVSWYQQTPGQGLQFLFEYFSETQRNKGNFPGRFSGRQFSNSRSEMNVSTLELGDSALYLCASSYDRGLGLSGNTIYFGEGSWLTVV.

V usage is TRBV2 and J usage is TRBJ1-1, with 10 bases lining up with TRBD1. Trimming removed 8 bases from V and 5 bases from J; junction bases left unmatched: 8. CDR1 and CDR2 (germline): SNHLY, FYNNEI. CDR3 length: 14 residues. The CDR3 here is CASGTGTGVTEAFF. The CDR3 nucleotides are TGTGCCAGCGGTACCGGGACAGGGGTTACTGAAGCTTTCTTT.

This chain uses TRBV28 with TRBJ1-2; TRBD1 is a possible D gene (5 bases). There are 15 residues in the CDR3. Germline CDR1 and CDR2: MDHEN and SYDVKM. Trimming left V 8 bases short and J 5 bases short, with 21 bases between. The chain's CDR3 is CASGGTGRGNYGYTF. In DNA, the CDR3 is TGTGCCAGCGGTGGAACAGGCAGAGGAAATTATGGCTACACCTTC.

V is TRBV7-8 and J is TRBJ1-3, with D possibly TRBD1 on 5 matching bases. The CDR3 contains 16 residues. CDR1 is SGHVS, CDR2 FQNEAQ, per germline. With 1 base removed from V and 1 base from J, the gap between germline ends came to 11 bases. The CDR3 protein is CASSLGRPGSGNTIYF. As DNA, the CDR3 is TGTGCCAGCAGCTTAGGGCGGCCAGGGTCTGGAAACACCATATATTTT.

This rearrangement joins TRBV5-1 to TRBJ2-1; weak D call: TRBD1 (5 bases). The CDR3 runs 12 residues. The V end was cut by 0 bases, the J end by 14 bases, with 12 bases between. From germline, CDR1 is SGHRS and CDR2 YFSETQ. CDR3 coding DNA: TGCGCCAGCAGCTTGGCCCAGGTAGGGGAGTTCTTC. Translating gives CASSLAQVGEFF.

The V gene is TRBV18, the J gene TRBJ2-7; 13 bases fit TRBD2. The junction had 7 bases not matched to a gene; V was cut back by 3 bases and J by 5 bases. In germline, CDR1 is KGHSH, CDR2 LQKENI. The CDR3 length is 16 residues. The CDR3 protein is CASSPKTSGGFNEQYF. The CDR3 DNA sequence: TGTGCCAGCTCACCGAAGACTAGCGGGGGGTTCAACGAGCAGTACTTC.

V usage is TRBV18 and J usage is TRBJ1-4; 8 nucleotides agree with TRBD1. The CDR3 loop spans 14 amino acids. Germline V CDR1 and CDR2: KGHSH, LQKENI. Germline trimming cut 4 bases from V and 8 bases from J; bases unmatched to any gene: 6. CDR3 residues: CASSRTDRGEKLFF. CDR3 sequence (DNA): TGTGCCAGCTCACGAACTGACAGGGGAGAAAAACTGTTTTTT. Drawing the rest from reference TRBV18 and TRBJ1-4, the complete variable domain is NAGVMQNPRHLVRRRGQEARLRCSPMKGHSHVYWYRQLPEEGLKFMVYLQKENIIDESGMPKERFSAEFPKEGPSILRIQQVVRGDSAAYFCASSRTDRGEKLFFGSGTQLSVL.

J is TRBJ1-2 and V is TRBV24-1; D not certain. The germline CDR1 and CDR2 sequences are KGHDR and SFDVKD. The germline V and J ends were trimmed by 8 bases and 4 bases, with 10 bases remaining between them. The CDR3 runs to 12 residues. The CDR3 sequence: CATKGDSYGYTF. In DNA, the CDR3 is TGTGCCACCAAAGGAGATAGCTATGGCTACACCTTC.

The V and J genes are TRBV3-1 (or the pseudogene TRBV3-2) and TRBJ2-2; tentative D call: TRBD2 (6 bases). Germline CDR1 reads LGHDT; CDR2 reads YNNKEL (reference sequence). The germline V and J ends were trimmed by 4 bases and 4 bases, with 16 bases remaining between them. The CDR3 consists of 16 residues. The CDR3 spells CASSLVGTALTGELFF. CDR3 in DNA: TGTGCCAGCAGCCTAGTTGGGACTGCACTCACCGGGGAGCTGTTTTTT.

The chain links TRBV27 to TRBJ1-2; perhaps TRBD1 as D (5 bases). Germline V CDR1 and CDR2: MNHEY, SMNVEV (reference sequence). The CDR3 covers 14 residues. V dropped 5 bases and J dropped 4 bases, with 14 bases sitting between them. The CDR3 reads CASSTKTGLYGYTF. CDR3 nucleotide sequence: TGTGCCAGCAGTACCAAAACAGGCCTCTATGGCTACACCTTC.

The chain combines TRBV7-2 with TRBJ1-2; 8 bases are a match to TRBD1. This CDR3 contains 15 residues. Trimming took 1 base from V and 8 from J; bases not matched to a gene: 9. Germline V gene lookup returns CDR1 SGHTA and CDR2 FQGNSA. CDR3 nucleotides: TGTGCCAGCAGCTTAGACCAGGGGGCTCGGCTCGGCTACACCTTC. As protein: CASSLDQGARLGYTF.

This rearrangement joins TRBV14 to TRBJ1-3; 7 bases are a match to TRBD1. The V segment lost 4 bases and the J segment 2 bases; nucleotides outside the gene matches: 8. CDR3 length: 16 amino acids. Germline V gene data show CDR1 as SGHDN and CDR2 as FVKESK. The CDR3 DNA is TGTGCCAGCAGCCGAGCAGGGGGTATAACTGGAAACACCATATATTTT. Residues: CASSRAGGITGNTIYF. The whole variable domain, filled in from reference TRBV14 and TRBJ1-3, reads EAGVTQFPSHSVIEKGQTVTLRCDPISGHDNLYWYRRVMGKEIKFLLHFVKESKQDESGMPNNRFLAERTGGTYSTLKVQPAELEDSGVYFCASSRAGGITGNTIYFGEGSWLTVV.

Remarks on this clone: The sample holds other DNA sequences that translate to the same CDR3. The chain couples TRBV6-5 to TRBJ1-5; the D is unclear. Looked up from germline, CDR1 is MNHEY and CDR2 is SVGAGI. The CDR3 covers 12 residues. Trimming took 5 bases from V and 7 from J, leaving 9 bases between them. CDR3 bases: TGTGCCAGCAGTCGAAGAGGGCAGCCCCAGCATTTT. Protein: CASSRRGQPQHF.

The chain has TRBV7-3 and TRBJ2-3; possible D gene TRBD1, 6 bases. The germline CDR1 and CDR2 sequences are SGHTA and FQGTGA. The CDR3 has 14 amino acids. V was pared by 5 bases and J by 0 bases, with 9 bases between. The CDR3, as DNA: TGTGCCAGCAGCCCTAGGGGGAGCACAGATACGCAGTATTTT. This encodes CASSPRGSTDTQYF.

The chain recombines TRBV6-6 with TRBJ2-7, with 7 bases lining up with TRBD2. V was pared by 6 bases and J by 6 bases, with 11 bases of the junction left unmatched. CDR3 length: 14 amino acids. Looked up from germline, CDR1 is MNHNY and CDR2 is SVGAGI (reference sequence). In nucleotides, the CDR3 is TGTGCCAGCAGGCCCCCTGGGGGGGTGGGCGAGCAGTACTTC. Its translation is CASRPPGGVGEQYF.

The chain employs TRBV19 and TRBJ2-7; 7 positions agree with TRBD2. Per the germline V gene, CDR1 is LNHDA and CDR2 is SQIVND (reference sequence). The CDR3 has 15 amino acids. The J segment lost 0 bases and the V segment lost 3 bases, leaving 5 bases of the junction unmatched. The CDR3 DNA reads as TGTGCCAGTAGTATCTCCGGGACTACCTCCTACGAGCAGTACTTC. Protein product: CASSISGTTSYEQYF.

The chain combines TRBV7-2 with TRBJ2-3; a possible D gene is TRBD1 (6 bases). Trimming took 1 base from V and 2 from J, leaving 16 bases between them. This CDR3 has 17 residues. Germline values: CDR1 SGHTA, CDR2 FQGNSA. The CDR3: CASSLGGRGGFTDTQYF. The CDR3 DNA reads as TGTGCCAGCAGCTTAGGAGGCAGGGGTGGTTTCACAGATACGCAGTATTTT.

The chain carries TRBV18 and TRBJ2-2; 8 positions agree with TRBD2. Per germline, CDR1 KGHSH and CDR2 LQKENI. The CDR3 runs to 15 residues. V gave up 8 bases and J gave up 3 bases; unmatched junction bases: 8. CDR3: CASRIAGLDTGELFF. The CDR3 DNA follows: TGTGCCAGCCGGATCGCGGGACTAGACACCGGGGAGCTGTTTTTT.

CDR3 nucleotides: TGCGCCAGCAGCCGAGCGGGCCTCACAGATACGCAGTATTTT. The encoded protein is CASSRAGLTDTQYF. V is TRBV4-1 and J is TRBJ2-3, with D perhaps matching TRBD2 (6 bases). Looked up from germline, CDR1 is MGHRA and CDR2 is YSYEKL. This CDR3 region has 14 residues. Trimming pared 4 bases from V and 2 bases from J, leaving 10 bases between.

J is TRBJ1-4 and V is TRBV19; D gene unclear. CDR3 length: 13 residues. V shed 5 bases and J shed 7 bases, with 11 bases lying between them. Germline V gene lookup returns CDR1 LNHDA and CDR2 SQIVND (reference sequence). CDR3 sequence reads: CASSPSAGEKLFF. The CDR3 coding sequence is TGTGCCAGTAGTCCGTCGGCGGGTGAAAAACTGTTTTTT. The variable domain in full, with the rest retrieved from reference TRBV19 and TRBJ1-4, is DGGITQSPKYLFRKEGQNVTLSCEQNLNHDAMYWYRQDPGQGLRLIYYSQIVNDFQKGDIAEGYSVSREKKESFPLTVTSAQKNPTAFYLCASSPSAGEKLFFGSGTQLSVL.